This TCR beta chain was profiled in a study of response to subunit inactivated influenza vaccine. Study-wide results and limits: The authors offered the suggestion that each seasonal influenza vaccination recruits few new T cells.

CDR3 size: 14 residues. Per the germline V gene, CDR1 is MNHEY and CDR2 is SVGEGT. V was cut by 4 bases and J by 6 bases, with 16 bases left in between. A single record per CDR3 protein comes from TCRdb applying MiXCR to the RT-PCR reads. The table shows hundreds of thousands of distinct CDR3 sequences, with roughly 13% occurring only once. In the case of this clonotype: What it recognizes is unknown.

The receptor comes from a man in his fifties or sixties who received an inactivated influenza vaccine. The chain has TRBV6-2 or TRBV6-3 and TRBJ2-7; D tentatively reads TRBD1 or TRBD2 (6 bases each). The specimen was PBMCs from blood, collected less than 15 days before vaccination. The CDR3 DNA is TGTGCCAGCAGTTTAAGGGGGGAAGTTCGCGAGCAGTACTTC. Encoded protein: CASSLRGEVREQYF.